A selection of T cell receptor beta chains follows, all from one sample in a study of prognosis after radiotherapy for stage I lung cancer. TCRdb itself ran the multiplex PCR reads through MiXCR, one entry per CDR3 protein. This table holds around 27,000 distinct CDR3 sequences, roughly 31% found once. The sequences come from PBMCs, collected before or after stereotactic body radiation therapy (not recorded which). These receptors came from a donor older than 45 with non-small cell lung cancer. CDR3s include the opening cysteine and the closing phenylalanine or tryptophan. The order of the fields is V gene, clone size, J gene, CDR3 length, CDR3 protein. Part of the rows lack a size; the others show once, few, many or a class for expanded clones.

>TRBV12-3/TRBV12-4|.|TRBJ1-5|15
CAISLARGVKEPQHF
>TRBV12-3/TRBV12-4|many|TRBJ1-1|14
CASSTGAANTEAFF
>TRBV7-2|.|TRBJ2-7|17
CASSFELGTASSYEQYF
>TRBV19|many|TRBJ2-3|15
CASRTWTTSTDTQYF
>TRBV20-1|many|TRBJ1-6|17
CSARDLPTGSINSPLHF
>TRBV28|many|TRBJ2-7|15
CASSFRASVSYEQYF
>TRBV28|many|TRBJ2-1|14
CASSLSGDGNEQFF
>TRBV6-1|many|TRBJ2-7|15
CASSTDRALVYEQYF
>TRBV28|many|TRBJ2-7|14
CASSLLATSYEQYF
>TRBV6-5|many|TRBJ1-2|12
CASSYRITGYTF
>TRBV19|once|TRBJ2-1|16
CASMDFGEGLFNEQFF
>TRBV20-1|medium-sized|TRBJ1-6|15
CSARDWVPTNSPLHF
>TRBV5-6|many|TRBJ1-5|13
CASSSDRRQPQHF
>TRBV6-1|.|TRBJ1-6|11
CASGQYRALHF
>TRBV28|many|TRBJ1-3|13
CASSSGRKNTIYF
>TRBV20-1|many|TRBJ2-3|16
CSARGTILYSTDTQYF
>TRBV28|many|TRBJ1-2|13
CAILTAANYGYTF
>TRBV7-9|many|TRBJ2-7|18
CASSAPTGLATHGDEQYF
>TRBV11-2|many|TRBJ1-1|12
CASNQQGSEAFF
>TRBV5-6|.|TRBJ1-5|14
CASERDYGNQPQHF
>TRBV18|many|TRBJ1-1|14
CASSRGVQSTEAFF
>TRBV19|many|TRBJ2-1|16
CASSPPGKSSYNEQFF
>TRBV3-1|many|TRBJ2-7|15
CASSRTRGAGYEQYF
>TRBV7-9|.|TRBJ2-7|13
CASISSGGYEQYF
>TRBV12-3/TRBV12-4|many|TRBJ2-1|15
CASGWWGLAIYEQFF
>TRBV29-1|many|TRBJ1-1|16
CSVVVLGPPVNTEAFF
>TRBV2|.|TRBJ2-5|10
CASSGETQYF
>TRBV20-1|.|TRBJ2-3|14
CSPRLVLNTDTQYF
>TRBV9|.|TRBJ2-5|15
CASSVEGGALETQYF
>TRBV28|many|TRBJ2-6|20
CASSSPLRYLEASGANVLTF
>TRBV5-1|many|TRBJ2-5|16
CASSPGTGGYQETQYF
>TRBV11-2|medium-sized|TRBJ2-1|15
CASSLEGQSYNEQFF
>TRBV18|many|TRBJ1-2|13
CASSHQGARGYTF
>TRBV6-1|many|TRBJ1-4|14
CASSMDRNHEKLFF
>TRBV15|many|TRBJ1-1|15
CATSRGRTARTEAFF
>TRBV30|.|TRBJ2-7|12
CAWSEVGYEQYF
>TRBV20-1|many|TRBJ2-4|16
CSAHPMIAGGKGIQYF
>TRBV7-9|many|TRBJ1-1|13
CASSLMGDTEAFF
>TRBV2|many|TRBJ1-2|12
CASREFVYGYTF
>TRBV10-3|many|TRBJ2-2|12
CAIRQVTGELFF
>TRBV7-2|many|TRBJ2-7|15
CASSLTGTSGGVQYF
>TRBV28|.|TRBJ1-5|14
CASRLAGDNQPHHF
>TRBV6-1|.|TRBJ1-1|14
CASSGFTQKGEAFF
>TRBV2|many|TRBJ2-7|12
CASNPDGFGQYF
>TRBV20-1|.|TRBJ2-1|15
CSARGPLEGANGQFF
>TRBV5-1|many|TRBJ2-3|15
CASMRGQGNTDTQYF